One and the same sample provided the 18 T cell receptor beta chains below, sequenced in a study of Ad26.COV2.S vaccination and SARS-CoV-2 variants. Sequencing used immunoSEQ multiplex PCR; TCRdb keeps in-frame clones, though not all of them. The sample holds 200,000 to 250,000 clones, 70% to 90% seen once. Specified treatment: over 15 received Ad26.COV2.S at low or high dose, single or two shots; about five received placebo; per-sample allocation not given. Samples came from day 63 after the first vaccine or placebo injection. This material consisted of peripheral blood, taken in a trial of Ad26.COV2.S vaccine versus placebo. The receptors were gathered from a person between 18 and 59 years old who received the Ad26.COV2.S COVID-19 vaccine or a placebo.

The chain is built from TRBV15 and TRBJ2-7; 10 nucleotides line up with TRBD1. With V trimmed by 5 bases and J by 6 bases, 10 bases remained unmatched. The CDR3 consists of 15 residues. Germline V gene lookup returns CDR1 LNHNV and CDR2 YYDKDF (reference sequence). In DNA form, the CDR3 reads TGTGCCACCAGCCGGACCGGGACAGGGGAATCCGAGCAGTACTTC. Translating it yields CATSRTGTGESEQYF. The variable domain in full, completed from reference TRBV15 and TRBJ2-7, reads DAMVIQNPRYQVTQFGKPVTLSCSQTLNHNVMYWYQQKSSQAPKLLFHYYDKDFNNEADTPDNFQSRRPNTSFCFLDIRSPGLGDTAMYLCATSRTGTGESEQYFGPGTRLTVT.

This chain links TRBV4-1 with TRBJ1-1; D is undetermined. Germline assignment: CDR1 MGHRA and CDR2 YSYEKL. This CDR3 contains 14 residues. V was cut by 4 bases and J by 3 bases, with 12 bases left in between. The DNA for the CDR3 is TGCGCCAGCAGCCGTGAGGGTACGTACACTGAAGCTTTCTTT. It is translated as CASSREGTYTEAFF.

CDR3 DNA sequence: TGTGCCAGCAGTCCTCAGGGGGTACCAGATACGCAGTATTTT. It is translated as CASSPQGVPDTQYF. The chain couples TRBV11-3 to TRBJ2-3, with 7 bases aligning to TRBD1. CDR1 and CDR2 (germline): SGHNT, YENEEA. J gave up 4 bases and V 6 bases, and 7 bases lay outside the gene matches. The CDR3 is 14 residues long.

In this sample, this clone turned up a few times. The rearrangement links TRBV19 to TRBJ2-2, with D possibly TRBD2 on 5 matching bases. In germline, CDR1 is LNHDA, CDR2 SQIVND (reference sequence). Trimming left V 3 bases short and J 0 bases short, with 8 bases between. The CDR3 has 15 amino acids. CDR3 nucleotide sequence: TGTGCCAGTAGTATGAGGGTCGCGAACACCGGGGAGCTGTTTTTT. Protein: CASSMRVANTGELFF.

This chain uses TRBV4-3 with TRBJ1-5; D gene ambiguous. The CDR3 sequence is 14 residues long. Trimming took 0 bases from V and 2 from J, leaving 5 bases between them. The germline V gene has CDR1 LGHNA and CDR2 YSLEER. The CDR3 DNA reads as TGCGCCAGCAGCCAAGAGGGCGGCAATCAGCCCCAGCATTTT. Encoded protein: CASSQEGGNQPQHF.

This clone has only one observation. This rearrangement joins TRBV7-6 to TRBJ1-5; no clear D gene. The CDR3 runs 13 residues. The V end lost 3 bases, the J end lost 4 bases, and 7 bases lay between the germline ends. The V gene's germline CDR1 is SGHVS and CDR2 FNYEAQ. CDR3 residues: CASSLEVNQPQHF. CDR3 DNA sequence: TGTGCCAGCAGCTTGGAGGTTAATCAGCCCCAGCATTTT.

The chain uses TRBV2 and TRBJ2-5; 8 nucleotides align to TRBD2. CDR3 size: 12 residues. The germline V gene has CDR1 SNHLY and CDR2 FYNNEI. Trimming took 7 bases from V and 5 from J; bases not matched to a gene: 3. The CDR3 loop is CASNPSGETQYF. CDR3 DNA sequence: TGTGCCAGCAACCCTAGCGGGGAGACCCAGTACTTC.

In nucleotides, the CDR3 is TGTGCCAGTAGCCGGGAGGAATCCTACAATGAGCAGTTCTTC. It is translated as CASSREESYNEQFF. This chain connects TRBV19 to TRBJ2-1, with 7 bases that match TRBD2. Germline V gene data show CDR1 as LNHDA and CDR2 as SQIVND (reference sequence). This CDR3 is 14 amino acids long. V lost 6 bases, J lost 1 base, and 3 bases stayed unmatched.

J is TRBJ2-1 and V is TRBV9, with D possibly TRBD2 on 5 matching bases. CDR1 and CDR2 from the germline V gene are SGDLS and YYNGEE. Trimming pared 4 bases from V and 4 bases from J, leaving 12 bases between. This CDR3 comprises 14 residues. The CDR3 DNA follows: TGTGCCAGCAGCCGAGTCCTAGCTTACAATGAGCAGTTCTTC. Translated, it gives CASSRVLAYNEQFF.

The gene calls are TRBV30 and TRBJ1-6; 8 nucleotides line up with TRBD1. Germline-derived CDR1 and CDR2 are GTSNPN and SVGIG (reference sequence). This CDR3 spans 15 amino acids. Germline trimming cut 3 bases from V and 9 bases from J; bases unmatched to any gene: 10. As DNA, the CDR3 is TGTGCCTGGAGGACGACCGGACAGGGTGGTTCACCCCTCCACTTT. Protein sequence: CAWRTTGQGGSPLHF.

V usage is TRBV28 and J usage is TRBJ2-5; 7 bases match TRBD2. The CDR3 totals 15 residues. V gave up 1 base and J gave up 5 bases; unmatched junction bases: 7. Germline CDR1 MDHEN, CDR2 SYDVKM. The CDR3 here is CASSLYSGEGETQYF. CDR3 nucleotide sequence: TGTGCCAGCAGTTTATATTCTGGGGAGGGGGAGACCCAGTACTTC.

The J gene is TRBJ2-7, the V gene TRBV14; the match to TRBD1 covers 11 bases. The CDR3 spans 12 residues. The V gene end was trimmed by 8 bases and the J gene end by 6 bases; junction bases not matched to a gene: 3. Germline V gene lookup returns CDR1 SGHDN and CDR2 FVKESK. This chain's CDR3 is CASRDRGSEQYF. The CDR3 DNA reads TGTGCCAGCCGGGACAGGGGGTCCGAGCAGTACTTC.

The CDR3 region is CATSREGQGGEQYF. The CDR3 DNA is TGTGCCACCAGCAGAGAGGGACAGGGAGGGGAGCAGTACTTC. This rearrangement joins TRBV15 to TRBJ2-7; 9 nucleotides agree with TRBD1. CDR3 length: 14 residues. The trim removed 0 bases at V and 7 bases at J, leaving 4 bases unmatched. Germline CDR1 and CDR2: LNHNV and YYDKDF (reference sequence).

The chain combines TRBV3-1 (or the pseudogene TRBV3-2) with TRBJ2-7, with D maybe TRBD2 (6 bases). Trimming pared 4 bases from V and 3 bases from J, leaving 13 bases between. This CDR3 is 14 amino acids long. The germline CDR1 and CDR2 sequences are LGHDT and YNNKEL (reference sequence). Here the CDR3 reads CASSPWSSGYEQYF. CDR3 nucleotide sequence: TGTGCCAGCAGCCCCTGGAGTAGCGGCTACGAGCAGTACTTC.

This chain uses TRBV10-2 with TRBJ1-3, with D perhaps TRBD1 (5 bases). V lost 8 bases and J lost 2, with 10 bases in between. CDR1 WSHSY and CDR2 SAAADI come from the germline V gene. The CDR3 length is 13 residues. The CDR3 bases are TGCGCCAGCGGGACGGAAGCTGGAAACACCATATATTTT. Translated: CASGTEAGNTIYF.

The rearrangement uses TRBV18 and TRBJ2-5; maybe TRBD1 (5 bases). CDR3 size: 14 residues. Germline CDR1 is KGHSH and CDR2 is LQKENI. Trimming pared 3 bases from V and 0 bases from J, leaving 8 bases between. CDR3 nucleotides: TGTGCCAGCTCACCCTCAGGGTACCAAGAGACCCAGTACTTC. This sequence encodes CASSPSGYQETQYF. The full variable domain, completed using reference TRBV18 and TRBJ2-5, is NAGVMQNPRHLVRRRGQEARLRCSPMKGHSHVYWYRQLPEEGLKFMVYLQKENIIDESGMPKERFSAEFPKEGPSILRIQQVVRGDSAAYFCASSPSGYQETQYFGPGTRLLVL.

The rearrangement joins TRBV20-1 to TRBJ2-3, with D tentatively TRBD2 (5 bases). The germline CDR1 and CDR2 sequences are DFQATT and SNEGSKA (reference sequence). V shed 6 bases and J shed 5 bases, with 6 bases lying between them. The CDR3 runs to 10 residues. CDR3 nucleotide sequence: TGCAGTGCCGAGGGAGATACGCAGTATTTT. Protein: CSAEGDTQYF.

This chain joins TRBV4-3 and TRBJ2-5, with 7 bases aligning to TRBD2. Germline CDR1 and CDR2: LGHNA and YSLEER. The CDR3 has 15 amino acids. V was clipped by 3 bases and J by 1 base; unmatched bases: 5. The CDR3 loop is CASSQRSGVQETQYF. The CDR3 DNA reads TGCGCCAGCAGCCAGAGGAGCGGGGTCCAAGAGACCCAGTACTTC.